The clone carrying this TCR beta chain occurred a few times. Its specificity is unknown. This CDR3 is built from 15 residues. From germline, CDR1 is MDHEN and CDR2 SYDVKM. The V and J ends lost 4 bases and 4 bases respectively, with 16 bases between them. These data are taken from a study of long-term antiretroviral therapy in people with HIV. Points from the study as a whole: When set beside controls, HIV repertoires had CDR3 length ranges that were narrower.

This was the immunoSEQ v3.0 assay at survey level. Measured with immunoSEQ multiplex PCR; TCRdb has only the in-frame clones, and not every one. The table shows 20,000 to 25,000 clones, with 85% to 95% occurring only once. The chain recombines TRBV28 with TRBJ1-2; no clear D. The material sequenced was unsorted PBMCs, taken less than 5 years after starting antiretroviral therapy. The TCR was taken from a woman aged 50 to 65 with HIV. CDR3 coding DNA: TGTGCCAGCAGTTCCCTTCTCGGGGTTGGCTATGGCTACACCTTC. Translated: CASSSLLGVGYGYTF.